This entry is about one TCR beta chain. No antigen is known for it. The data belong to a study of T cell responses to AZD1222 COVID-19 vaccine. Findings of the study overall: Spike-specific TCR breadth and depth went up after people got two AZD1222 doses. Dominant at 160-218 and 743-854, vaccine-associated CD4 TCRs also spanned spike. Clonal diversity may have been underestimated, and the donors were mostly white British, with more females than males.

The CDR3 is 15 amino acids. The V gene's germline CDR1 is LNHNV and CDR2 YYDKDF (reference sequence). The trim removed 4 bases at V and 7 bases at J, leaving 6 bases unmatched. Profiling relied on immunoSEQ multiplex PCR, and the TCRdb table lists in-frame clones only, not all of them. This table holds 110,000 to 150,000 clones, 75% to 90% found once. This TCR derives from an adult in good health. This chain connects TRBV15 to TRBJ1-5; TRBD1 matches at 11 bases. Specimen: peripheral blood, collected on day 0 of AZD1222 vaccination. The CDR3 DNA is TGTGCCACCAGCACGGGGACAGGGGGGATACAGCCCCAGCATTTT. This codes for CATSTGTGGIQPQHF. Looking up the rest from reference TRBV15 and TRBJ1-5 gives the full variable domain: DAMVIQNPRYQVTQFGKPVTLSCSQTLNHNVMYWYQQKSSQAPKLLFHYYDKDFNNEADTPDNFQSRRPNTSFCFLDIRSPGLGDTAMYLCATSTGTGGIQPQHFGDGTRLSIL.